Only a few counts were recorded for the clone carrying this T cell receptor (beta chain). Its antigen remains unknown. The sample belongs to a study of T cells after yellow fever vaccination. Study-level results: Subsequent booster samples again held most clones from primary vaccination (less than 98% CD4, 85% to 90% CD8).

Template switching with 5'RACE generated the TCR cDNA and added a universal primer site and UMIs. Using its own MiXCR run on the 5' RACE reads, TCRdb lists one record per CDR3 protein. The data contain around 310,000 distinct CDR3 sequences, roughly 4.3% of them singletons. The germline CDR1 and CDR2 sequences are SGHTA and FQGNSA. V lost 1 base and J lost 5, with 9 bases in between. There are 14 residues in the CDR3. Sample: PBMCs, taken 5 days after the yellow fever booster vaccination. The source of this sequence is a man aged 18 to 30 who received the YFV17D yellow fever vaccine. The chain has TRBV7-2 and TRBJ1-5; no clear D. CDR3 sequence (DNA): TGTGCCAGCAGCTTAGGGAGGGAGTATCAGCCCCAGCATTTT. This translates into CASSLGREYQPQHF.